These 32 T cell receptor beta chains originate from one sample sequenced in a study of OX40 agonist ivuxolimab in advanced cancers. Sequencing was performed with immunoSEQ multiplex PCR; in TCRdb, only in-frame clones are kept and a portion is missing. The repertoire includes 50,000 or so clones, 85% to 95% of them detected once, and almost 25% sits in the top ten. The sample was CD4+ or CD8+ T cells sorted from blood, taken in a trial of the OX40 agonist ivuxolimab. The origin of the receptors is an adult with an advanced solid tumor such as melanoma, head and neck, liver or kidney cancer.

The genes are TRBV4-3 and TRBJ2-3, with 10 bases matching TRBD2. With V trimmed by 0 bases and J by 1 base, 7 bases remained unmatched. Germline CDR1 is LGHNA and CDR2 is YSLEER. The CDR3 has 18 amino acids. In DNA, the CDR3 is TGCGCCAGCAGCCAAGATCGATGGCTAGCGGGGGGCACAGATACGCAGTATTTT. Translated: CASSQDRWLAGGTDTQYF.

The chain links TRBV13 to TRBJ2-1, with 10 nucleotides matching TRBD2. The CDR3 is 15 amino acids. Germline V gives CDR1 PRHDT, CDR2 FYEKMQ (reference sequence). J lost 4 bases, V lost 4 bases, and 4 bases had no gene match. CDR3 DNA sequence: TGTGCCAGCAGCTCCGGACTAGCGGTTTACAATGAGCAGTTCTTC. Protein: CASSSGLAVYNEQFF.

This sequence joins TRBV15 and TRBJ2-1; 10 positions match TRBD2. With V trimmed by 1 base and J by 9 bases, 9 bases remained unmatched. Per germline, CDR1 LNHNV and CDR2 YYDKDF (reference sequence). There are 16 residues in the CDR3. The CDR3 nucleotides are TGTGCCACCAGCAGAGGTGCAGCGGGAGGGCGTGCTGAGCAGTTCTTC. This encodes CATSRGAAGGRAEQFF.

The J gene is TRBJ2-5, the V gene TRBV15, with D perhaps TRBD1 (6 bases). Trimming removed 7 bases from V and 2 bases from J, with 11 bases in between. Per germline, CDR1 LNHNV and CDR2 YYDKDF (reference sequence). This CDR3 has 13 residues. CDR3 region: CATTTGIQETQYF. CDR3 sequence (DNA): TGTGCCACCACCACAGGGATTCAAGAGACCCAGTACTTC. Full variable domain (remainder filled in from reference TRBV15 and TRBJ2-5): DAMVIQNPRYQVTQFGKPVTLSCSQTLNHNVMYWYQQKSSQAPKLLFHYYDKDFNNEADTPDNFQSRRPNTSFCFLDIRSPGLGDTAMYLCATTTGIQETQYFGPGTRLLVL.

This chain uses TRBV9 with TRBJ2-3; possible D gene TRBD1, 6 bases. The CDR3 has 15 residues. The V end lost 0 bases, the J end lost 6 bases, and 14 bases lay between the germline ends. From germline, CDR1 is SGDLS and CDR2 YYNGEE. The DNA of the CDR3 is TGTGCCAGCAGCGTAGCGGACAGCCTTGCGGATACGCAGTATTTT. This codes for CASSVADSLADTQYF.

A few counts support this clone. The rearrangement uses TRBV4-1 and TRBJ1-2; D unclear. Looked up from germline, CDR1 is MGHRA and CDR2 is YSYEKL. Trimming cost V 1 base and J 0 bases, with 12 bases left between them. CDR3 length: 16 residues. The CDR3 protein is CASSQVSRLANYGYTF. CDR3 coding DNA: TGCGCCAGCAGCCAAGTCTCCAGGCTAGCTAACTATGGCTACACCTTC.

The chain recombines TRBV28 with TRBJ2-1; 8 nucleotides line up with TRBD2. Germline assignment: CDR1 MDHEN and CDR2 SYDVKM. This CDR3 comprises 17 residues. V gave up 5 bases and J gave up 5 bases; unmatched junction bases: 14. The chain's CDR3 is CASSVILASGPNNEQFF. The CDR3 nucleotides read TGTGCCAGCAGTGTTATTTTGGCTAGCGGGCCTAACAATGAGCAGTTCTTC.

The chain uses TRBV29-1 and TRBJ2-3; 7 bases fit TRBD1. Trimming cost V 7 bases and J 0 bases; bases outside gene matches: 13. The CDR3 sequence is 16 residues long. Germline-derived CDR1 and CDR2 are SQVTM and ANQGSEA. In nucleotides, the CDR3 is TGCAGCGGCGTAAGGGGGCTCATACCGAGCACAGATACGCAGTATTTT. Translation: CSGVRGLIPSTDTQYF.

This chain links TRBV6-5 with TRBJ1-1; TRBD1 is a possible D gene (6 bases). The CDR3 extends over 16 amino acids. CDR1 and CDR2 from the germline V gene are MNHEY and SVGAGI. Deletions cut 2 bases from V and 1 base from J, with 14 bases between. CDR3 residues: CASSYPPGHKNTEAFF. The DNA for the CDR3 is TGTGCCAGCAGTTACCCCCCGGGACACAAGAACACTGAAGCTTTCTTT.

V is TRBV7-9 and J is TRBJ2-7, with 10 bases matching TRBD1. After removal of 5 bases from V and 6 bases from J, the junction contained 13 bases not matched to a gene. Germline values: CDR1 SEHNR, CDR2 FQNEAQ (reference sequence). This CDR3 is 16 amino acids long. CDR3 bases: TGTGCCAGCAGCCAGACCACCGGGACAGGGGCGGGCGAGCAGTACTTC. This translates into CASSQTTGTGAGEQYF.

The chain's CDR3 is CASSHITSGRETQYF. The CDR3 coding sequence is TGCGCCAGCAGCCATATAACTAGCGGTCGAGAGACCCAGTACTTC. The gene calls are TRBV4-3 and TRBJ2-5, with 8 bases fitting TRBD2. CDR1 is LGHNA and CDR2 is YSLEER in the germline V gene. The CDR3 consists of 15 residues. The junction had 7 bases not matched to a gene; V was cut back by 3 bases and J by 4 bases.

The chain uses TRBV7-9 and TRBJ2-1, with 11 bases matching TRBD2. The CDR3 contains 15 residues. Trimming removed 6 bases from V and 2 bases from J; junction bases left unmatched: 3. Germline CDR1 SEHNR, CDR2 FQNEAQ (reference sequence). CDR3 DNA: TGTGCCAGCAGATTTAGCGGGGGGGCCTACAATGAGCAGTTCTTC. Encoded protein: CASRFSGGAYNEQFF.

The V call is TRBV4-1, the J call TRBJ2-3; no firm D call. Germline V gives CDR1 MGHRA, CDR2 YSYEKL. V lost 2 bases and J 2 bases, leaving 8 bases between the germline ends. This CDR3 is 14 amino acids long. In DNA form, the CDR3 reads TGCGCCAGCAGCCAACGACTCCTCACAGATACGCAGTATTTT. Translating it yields CASSQRLLTDTQYF.

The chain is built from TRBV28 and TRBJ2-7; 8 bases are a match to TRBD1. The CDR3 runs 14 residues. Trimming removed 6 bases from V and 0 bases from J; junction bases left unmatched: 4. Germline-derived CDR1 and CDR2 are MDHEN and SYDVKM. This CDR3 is CASRTTGDSYEQYF. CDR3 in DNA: TGTGCCAGCAGAACGACAGGGGACTCCTACGAGCAGTACTTC.

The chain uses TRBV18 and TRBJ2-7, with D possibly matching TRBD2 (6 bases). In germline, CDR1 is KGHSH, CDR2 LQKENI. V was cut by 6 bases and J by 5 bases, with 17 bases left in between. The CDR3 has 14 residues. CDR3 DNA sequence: TGTGCCAGCTCCGATCATCCGGGACTGAACGAGCAGTACTTC. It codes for CASSDHPGLNEQYF.

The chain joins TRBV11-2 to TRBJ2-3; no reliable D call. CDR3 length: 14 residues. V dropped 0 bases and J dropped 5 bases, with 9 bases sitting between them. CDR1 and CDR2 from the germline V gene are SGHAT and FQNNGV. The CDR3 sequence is CASSLDRTIDTQYF. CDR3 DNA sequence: TGTGCCAGCAGCTTAGACAGAACAATAGATACGCAGTATTTT.

CDR3 region: CASSPLRVGGETQYF. The DNA of the CDR3 is TGTGCCAGCAGTCCCCTTCGGGTTGGGGGAGAGACCCAGTACTTC. The chain employs TRBV27 and TRBJ2-5; D could derive from TRBD1 or TRBD2 (5 bases each). Between the trimmed V and J ends, which lost 5 bases and 4 bases, there was a span of 17 bases. CDR1 MNHEY and CDR2 SMNVEV come from the germline V gene (reference sequence). This CDR3 has 15 amino acids.

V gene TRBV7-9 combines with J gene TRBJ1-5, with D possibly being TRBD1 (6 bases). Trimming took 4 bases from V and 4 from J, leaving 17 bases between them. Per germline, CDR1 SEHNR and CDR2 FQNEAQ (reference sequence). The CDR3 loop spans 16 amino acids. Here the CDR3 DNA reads TGTGCCAGCAGCTCTCAACCCGGGGGCGCGAATCAGCCCCAGCATTTT. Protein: CASSSQPGGANQPQHF. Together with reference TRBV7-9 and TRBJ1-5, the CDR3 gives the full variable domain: DTGVSQNPRHKITKRGQNVTFRCDPISEHNRLYWYRQTLGQGPEFLTYFQNEAQLEKSRLLSDRFSAERPKGSFSTLEIQRTEQGDSAMYLCASSSQPGGANQPQHFGDGTRLSIL.

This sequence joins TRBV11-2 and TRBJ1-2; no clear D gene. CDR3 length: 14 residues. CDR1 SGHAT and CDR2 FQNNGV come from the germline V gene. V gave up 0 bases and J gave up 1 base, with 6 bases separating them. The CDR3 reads CASSLDSDNYGYTF. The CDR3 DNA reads TGTGCCAGCAGCTTAGACTCCGATAACTATGGCTACACCTTC.

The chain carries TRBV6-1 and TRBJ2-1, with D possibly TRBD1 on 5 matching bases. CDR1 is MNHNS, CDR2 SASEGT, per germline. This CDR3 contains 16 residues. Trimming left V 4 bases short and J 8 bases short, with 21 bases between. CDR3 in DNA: TGTGCCAGCAGTGGCGGTATAGGGCTAGTAGGGGATGAGCAGTTCTTC. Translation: CASSGGIGLVGDEQFF.

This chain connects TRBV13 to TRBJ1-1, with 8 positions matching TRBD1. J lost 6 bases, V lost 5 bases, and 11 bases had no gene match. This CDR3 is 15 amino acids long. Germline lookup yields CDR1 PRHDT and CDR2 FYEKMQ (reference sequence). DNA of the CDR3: TGTGCCAGCAGCCTGGGACAGGTACGGGGACCTGAAGCTTTCTTT. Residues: CASSLGQVRGPEAFF.

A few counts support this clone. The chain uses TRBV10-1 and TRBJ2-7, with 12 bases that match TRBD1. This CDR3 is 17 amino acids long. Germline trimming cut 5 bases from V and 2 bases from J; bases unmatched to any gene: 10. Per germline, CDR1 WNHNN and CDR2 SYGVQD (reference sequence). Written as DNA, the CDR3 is TGCGCCAGCAGTAATTCGGCCGGGACAGGGGGCCCCTACGAGCAGTACTTC. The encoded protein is CASSNSAGTGGPYEQYF.

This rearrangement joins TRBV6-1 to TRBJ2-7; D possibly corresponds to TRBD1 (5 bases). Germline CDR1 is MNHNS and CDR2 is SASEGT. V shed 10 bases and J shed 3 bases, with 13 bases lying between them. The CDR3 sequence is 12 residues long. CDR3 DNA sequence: TGTGCCAACTCAGGGTTGGACTACGAGCAGTACTTC. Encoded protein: CANSGLDYEQYF.

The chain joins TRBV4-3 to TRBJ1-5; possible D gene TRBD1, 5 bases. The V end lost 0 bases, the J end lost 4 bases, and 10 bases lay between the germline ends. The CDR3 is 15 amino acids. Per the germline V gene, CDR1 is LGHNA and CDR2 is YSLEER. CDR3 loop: CASSQDPGGNQPQHF. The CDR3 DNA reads TGCGCCAGCAGCCAAGACCCTGGGGGGAATCAGCCCCAGCATTTT.

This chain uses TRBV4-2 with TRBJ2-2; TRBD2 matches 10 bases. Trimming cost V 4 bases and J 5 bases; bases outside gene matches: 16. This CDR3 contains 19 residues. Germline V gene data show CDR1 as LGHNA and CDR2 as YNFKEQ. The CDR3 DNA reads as TGTGCCAGCAGCCGACTGACTAGCGGGTCTTTCGGGTTGACCGGGGAGCTGTTTTTT. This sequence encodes CASSRLTSGSFGLTGELFF.

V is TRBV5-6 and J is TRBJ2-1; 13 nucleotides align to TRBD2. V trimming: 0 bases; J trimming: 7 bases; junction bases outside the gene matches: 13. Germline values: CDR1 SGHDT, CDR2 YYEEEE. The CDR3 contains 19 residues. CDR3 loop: CASSLAVFFGLAGDNEQFF. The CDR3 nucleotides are TGTGCCAGCAGCTTGGCCGTCTTTTTTGGACTAGCGGGGGATAATGAGCAGTTCTTC.

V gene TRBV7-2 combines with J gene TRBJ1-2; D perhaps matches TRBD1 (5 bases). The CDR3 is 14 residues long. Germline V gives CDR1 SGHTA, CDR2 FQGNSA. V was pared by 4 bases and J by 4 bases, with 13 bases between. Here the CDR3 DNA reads TGTGCCAGCAGCTCGGGAGGGGAAATCTATGGCTACACCTTC. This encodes CASSSGGEIYGYTF.

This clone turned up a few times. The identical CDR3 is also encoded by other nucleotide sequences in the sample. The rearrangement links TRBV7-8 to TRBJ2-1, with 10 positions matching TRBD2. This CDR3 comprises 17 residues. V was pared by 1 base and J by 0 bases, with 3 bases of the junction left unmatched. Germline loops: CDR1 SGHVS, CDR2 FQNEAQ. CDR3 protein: CASSLGLAGGSYNEQFF. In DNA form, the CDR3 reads TGTGCCAGCAGCTTAGGGTTAGCGGGGGGCTCCTACAATGAGCAGTTCTTC.

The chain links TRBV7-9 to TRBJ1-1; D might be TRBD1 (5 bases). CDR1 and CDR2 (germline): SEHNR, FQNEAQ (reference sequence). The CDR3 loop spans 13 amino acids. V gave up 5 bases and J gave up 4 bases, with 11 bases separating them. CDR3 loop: CASSERGGTEAFF. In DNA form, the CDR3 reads TGTGCCAGCAGCGAGAGGGGAGGCACTGAAGCTTTCTTT.

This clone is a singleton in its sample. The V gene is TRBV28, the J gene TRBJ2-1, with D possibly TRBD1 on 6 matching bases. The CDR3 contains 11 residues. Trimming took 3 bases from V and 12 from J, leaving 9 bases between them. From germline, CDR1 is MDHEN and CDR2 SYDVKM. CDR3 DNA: TGTGCCAGCAGTTTCAGGGGAACGCAGTTCTTC. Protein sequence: CASSFRGTQFF.

The CDR3 nucleotides are TGTGCCAGCAGTACTTTGCTCAGGGCCCACGAGCAGTACTTC. Its protein product is CASSTLLRAHEQYF. The chain carries TRBV27 and TRBJ2-7; the D gene is possibly TRBD1 (5 bases). Trimming removed 5 bases at V and 5 bases at J, with 16 bases between. The germline gives CDR1 MNHEY, CDR2 SMNVEV (reference sequence). This CDR3 has 14 residues.

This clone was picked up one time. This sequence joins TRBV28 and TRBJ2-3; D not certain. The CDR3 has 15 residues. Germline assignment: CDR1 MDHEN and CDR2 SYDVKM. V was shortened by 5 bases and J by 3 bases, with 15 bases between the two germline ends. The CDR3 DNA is TGTGCCAGCAGTCCACTCCTGGGGAAGACAGATACGCAGTATTTT. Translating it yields CASSPLLGKTDTQYF.